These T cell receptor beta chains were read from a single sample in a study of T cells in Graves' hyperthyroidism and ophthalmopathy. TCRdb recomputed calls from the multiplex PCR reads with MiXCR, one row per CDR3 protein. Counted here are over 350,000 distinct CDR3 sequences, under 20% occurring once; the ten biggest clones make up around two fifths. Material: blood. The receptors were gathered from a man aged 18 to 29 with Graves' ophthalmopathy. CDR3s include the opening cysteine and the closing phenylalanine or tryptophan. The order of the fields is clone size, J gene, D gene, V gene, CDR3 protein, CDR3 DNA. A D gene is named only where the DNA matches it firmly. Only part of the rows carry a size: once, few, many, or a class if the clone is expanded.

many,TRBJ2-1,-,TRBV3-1,CASSQDSGQHNEQFF,TGTGCCAGCAGCCAAGATTCTGGACAGCACAATGAGCAGTTCTTC
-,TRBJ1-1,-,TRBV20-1,CSARDVTWAGDTEAFF,TGCAGTGCTAGAGATGTAACTTGGGCAGGGGACACTGAAGCTTTCTTT
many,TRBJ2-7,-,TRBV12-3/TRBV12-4,CASSADGSYEQYF,TGTGCCAGCAGTGCTGACGGCTCCTACGAGCAGTACTTC
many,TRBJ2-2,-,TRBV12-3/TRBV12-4,CASSYNTGELFF,TGTGCCAGCAGCTACAACACCGGGGAGCTGTTTTTT
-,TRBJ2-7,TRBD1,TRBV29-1,CSVAGQGFEQYF,TGCAGCGTTGCGGGACAGGGGTTCGAGCAGTACTTC
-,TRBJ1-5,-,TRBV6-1,CASGGIPNSDQPQHF,TGTGCCAGCGGGGGGATCCCTAACTCAGATCAGCCCCAGCATTTT
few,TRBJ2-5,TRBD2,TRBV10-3,CAISDGGGGRETQYF,TGTGCCATTTCCGACGGGGGGGGGGGACGAGAGACCCAGTACTTC
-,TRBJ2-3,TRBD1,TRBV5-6,CASSLYRDRGDTQYF,TGTGCCAGCAGCCTGTACCGGGACAGGGGGGATACGCAGTATTTT
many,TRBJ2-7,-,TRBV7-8,CASSLNAVSGSYEQYF,TGTGCCAGCAGCTTAAATGCGGTCAGCGGCTCCTACGAGCAGTACTTC
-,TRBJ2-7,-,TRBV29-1,CSVRFMAGYEQYF,TGCAGCGTTAGATTCATGGCGGGTTACGAGCAGTACTTC
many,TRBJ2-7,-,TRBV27,CASSLIGIAYEQYF,TGTGCCAGCAGTTTAATAGGGATCGCCTACGAGCAGTACTTC
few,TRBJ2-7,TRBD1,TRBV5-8,CASSSGQAYSYEQYF,TGTGCCAGCAGCTCTGGACAGGCTTACTCCTACGAGCAGTACTTC
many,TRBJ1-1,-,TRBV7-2,CASSKQPGANTEAFF,TGTGCCAGCAGCAAGCAACCGGGGGCGAACACTGAAGCTTTCTTT
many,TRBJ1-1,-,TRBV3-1,CASSQVGGVAEAFF,TGTGCCAGCAGCCAAGTCGGGGGGGTCGCTGAAGCTTTCTTT
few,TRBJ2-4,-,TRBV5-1,CASSLGAGAKNIQYF,TGCGCCAGCAGCTTAGGGGCAGGAGCCAAAAACATTCAGTACTTC
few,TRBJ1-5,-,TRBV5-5,CASSLVARPPNQPQHF,TGTGCCAGCAGCTTGGTGGCCAGGCCCCCCAATCAGCCCCAGCATTTT
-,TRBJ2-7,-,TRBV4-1,CASSQDAQGYEQYF,TGCGCCAGCAGCCAAGATGCACAGGGCTACGAGCAGTACTTC
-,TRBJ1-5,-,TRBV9,CASSVGINQPQHF,TGTGCCAGCAGCGTAGGAATCAATCAGCCCCAGCATTTT
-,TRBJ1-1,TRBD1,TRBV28,CASGTAEWSTEAFF,TGTGCCAGCGGGACAGCCGAATGGTCGACTGAAGCTTTCTTT
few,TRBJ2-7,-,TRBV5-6,CASSLRTGRGEQYF,TGTGCCAGCAGCTTAAGGACAGGGAGGGGCGAGCAGTACTTC
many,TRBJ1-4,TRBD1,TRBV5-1,CASSLGGQDNEKLFF,TGCGCCAGCAGCTTGGGGGGACAGGATAATGAAAAACTGTTTTTT
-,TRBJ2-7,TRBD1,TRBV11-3,CASSLEGDRGSEQYF,TGTGCCAGCAGCTTAGAGGGGGACAGGGGTTCCGAGCAGTACTTC
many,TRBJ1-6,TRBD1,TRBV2,CASSEEEVGTGRNSPLHF,TGTGCCAGCAGTGAAGAGGAAGTTGGGACAGGGCGTAATTCACCCCTCCACTTT
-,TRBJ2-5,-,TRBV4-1,CASSQDGLIAGETQYF,TGCGCCAGCAGCCAAGACGGACTCATCGCCGGGGAGACCCAGTACTTC
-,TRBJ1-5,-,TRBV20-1,CSALSGGNANQPQHF,TGCAGTGCTTTATCAGGAGGAAACGCTAATCAGCCCCAGCATTTT
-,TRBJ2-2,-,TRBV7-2,CASSLGWRGNTGELFF,TGTGCCAGCAGCTTAGGGTGGCGGGGGAACACCGGGGAGCTGTTTTTT
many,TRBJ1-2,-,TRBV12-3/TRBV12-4,CASLTVYGYTF,TGTGCCAGCTTGACGGTGTATGGCTACACCTTC
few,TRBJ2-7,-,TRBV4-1,CASSHGQTYEQYF,TGCGCCAGCAGCCACGGACAAACCTACGAGCAGTACTTC
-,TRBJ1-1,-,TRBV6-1,CASSIDSQGTEAFF,TGTGCCAGCAGCATAGATTCACAGGGAACTGAAGCTTTCTTT
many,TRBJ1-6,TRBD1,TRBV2,CASSGGGDRPHF,TGTGCCAGCAGTGGCGGGGGGGACAGGCCCCACTTT
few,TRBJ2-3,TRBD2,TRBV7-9,CASSLTSGGDTQYF,TGTGCCAGCAGCCTTACTAGCGGGGGAGATACGCAGTATTTT
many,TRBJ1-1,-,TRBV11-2,CASSSLTGNTEAFF,TGTGCCAGCAGCTCCCTTACAGGTAACACTGAAGCTTTCTTT
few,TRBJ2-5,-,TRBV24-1,CATSGAGETQYF,TGTGCCACCAGTGGGGCGGGGGAGACCCAGTACTTC
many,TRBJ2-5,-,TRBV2,CASSLTDPLETQYF,TGTGCCAGCAGCCTCACGGACCCTTTGGAGACCCAGTACTTC
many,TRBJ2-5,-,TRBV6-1,CASSYLRASPKTQYF,TGTGCCAGCAGTTATCTTAGGGCAAGCCCAAAGACCCAGTACTTC
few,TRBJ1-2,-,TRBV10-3,CAISENGYTF,TGTGCCATCAGTGAAAACGGCTACACCTTC
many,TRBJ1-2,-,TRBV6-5,CASSYPLTVWPRINYGYTF,TGTGCCAGCAGTTACCCCCTGACAGTATGGCCTAGAATCAACTATGGCTACACCTTC
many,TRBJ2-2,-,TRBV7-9,CASDLASRGDTGELFF,TGTGCCAGCGACCTGGCTTCCAGGGGAGACACCGGGGAGCTGTTTTTT
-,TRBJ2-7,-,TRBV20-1,CSASLVDRNYEQYF,TGCAGTGCTAGCCTCGTGGACCGTAACTACGAGCAGTACTTC
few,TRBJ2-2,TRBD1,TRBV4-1,CASSQYQRQGHTGELFF,TGCGCCAGCAGCCAATACCAAAGACAGGGTCACACCGGGGAGCTGTTTTTT
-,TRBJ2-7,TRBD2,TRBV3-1,CASSQEYGGAGEQYF,TGTGCCAGCAGCCAAGAGTACGGGGGGGCGGGAGAGCAGTACTTC
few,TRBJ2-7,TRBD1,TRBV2,CASSYRDSSYEQYF,TGTGCCAGCAGTTACCGGGACAGTTCCTACGAGCAGTACTTC
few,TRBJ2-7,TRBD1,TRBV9,CASSEGQGMNEQYF,TGTGCCAGCAGCGAGGGACAGGGGATGAACGAGCAGTACTTC
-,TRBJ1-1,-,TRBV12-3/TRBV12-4,CASSLRGVWVPEAFF,TGTGCCAGCAGTTTAAGAGGGGTGTGGGTTCCTGAAGCTTTCTTT
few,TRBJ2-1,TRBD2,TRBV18,CASSLLAGVPNNEQFF,TGTGCCAGCTCATTACTAGCGGGGGTCCCCAACAATGAGCAGTTCTTC
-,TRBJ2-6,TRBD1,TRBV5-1,CASSSGTGAGANVLTF,TGCGCCAGCAGCTCCGGGACAGGGGCTGGGGCCAACGTCCTGACTTTC
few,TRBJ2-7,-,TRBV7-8,CASSLRSPVSGPHEQYF,TGTGCCAGCAGCTTAAGGAGTCCTGTCTCGGGTCCGCACGAGCAGTACTTC
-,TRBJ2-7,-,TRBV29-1,CSALGPYEQYF,TGCAGCGCCCTGGGTCCCTACGAGCAGTACTTC
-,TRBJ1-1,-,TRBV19,CASNHKGGNTEAFF,TGTGCCAGTAACCATAAGGGGGGGAACACTGAAGCTTTCTTT
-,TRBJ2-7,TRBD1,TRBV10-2,CASRTGYEQYF,TGCGCCAGCAGGACAGGGTACGAGCAGTACTTC
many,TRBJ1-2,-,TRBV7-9,CASSTPQGEGGYTF,TGTGCCAGCAGCACCCCACAGGGAGAGGGTGGCTACACCTTC
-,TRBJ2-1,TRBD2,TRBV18,CASSHTSGPYSYNEQFF,TGTGCCAGCTCACACACTAGCGGTCCCTACTCCTACAATGAGCAGTTCTTC
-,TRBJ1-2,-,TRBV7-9,CASSPSPTGNDYTF,TGTGCCAGCAGTCCCTCTCCGACTGGTAATGACTACACCTTC
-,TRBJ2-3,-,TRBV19,CASSISGYDTDTQYF,TGTGCCAGTAGTATTTCGGGGTATGACACAGATACGCAGTATTTT
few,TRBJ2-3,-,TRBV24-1,CATSDFGTPLGRGPTDTQYF,TGTGCCACCAGTGATTTCGGGACACCCTTAGGGAGGGGCCCCACAGATACGCAGTATTTT
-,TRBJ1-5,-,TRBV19,CASSIVSQPQHF,TGTGCCAGTAGTATAGTTTCCCAGCCCCAGCATTTT
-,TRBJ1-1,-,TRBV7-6,CASSQMPQGNTEAFF,TGTGCCAGCAGCCAAATGCCGCAGGGGAACACTGAAGCTTTCTTT
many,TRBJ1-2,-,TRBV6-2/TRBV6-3,CASSYAGLDGYTF,TGTGCCAGCAGTTACGCAGGGTTGGATGGCTACACCTTC
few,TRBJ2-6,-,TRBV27,CASSLSGSPAVLTF,TGTGCCAGCAGTTTATCGGGGTCGCCGGCCGTCCTGACTTTC
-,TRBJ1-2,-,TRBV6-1,CASSPPIGGPVNYGYTF,TGTGCCAGCAGTCCCCCAATAGGCGGCCCGGTGAACTATGGCTACACCTTC